What follows are 13 T cell receptor beta chains derived from one specimen sequenced in a study of technical replicates of blood from a handful of donors. Clones were read by immunoSEQ multiplex PCR, and TCRdb kept only the in-frame ones, dropping some. The sample contains approximately 75,000 clones, 95% to 97% of which appear only once. Input material: T cells isolated from PBMCs. These receptors were taken from a human donor in good health.

The chain couples TRBV19 to TRBJ1-1; a weak D match, TRBD1 (5 bases). The CDR3 loop spans 14 amino acids. Trimming removed 5 bases at V and 5 bases at J, with 15 bases between. CDR1 and CDR2 from the germline V gene are LNHDA and SQIVND (reference sequence). DNA for the CDR3: TGTGCCAGTAGTCGGGGGAACCAGCTGACTGAAGCTTTCTTT. Protein sequence: CASSRGNQLTEAFF.

Note on this clone: The same CDR3 arises from other DNA sequences in this sample as well. The V call is TRBV7-6, the J call TRBJ1-1; no firm D call. The V gene lost 4 bases and the J gene lost 4 bases, with 7 bases spanning the gap. The CDR3 runs to 12 residues. Per germline, CDR1 SGHVS and CDR2 FNYEAQ. DNA for the CDR3: TGTGCCAGCAGCTCCGTGTCCACTGAAGCTTTCTTT. This sequence encodes CASSSVSTEAFF.

This sequence joins TRBV6-5 and TRBJ2-7; 8 bases are a match to TRBD1. There are 15 residues in the CDR3. The germline gives CDR1 MNHEY, CDR2 SVGAGI. V lost 7 bases to trimming and J lost 7 bases; unmatched junction nucleotides: 15. The CDR3 sequence: CASTPSGTGRYEQYF. The CDR3 DNA follows: TGTGCCAGCACACCATCCGGGACAGGTCGTTATGAGCAGTACTTC.

This chain connects TRBV9 to TRBJ2-7, with TRBD1 matching 7 bases. The CDR3 totals 14 residues. CDR1 is SGDLS, CDR2 YYNGEE, per germline. The V segment lost 3 bases and the J segment 4 bases; nucleotides outside the gene matches: 7. This CDR3 reads CASSAVTGWYEQYF. CDR3 DNA: TGTGCCAGCAGCGCGGTGACAGGGTGGTACGAGCAGTACTTC.

The V call is TRBV20-1, the J call TRBJ2-7; D remains ambiguous. This CDR3 region has 11 residues. V was shortened by 4 bases and J by 6 bases, with 10 bases between the two germline ends. Germline CDR1 DFQATT, CDR2 SNEGSKA (reference sequence). The CDR3 coding sequence is TGCAGTGCTATTCTAGGTCGCGAGCAGTACTTC. It encodes CSAILGREQYF.

The chain couples TRBV7-3 to TRBJ2-1, with 11 bases lining up with TRBD2. CDR3 size: 17 residues. V shed 0 bases and J 8 bases; nucleotides not matched to a gene: 9. The germline V gene encodes CDR1 SGHTA and CDR2 FQGTGA. For the CDR3, the DNA is TGTGCCAGCAGCTTAACGGGGGGGGCTAGCGGGAGGCATGAGCAGTTCTTC. Protein: CASSLTGGASGRHEQFF.

The chain links TRBV6-1 to TRBJ2-3; 7 bases match TRBD2. V dropped 5 bases and J dropped 4; count of bases not matched to a gene: 3. The CDR3 has 13 amino acids. CDR1 and CDR2 (germline): MNHNS, SASEGT. The CDR3 DNA reads TGTGCCAGCAGTTCTAGCGGCTCAGATACGCAGTATTTT. This gives the protein CASSSSGSDTQYF.

CDR3 amino acids: CASSGLAGTNTGELFF. The CDR3 DNA reads as TGTGCCAGCAGTGGGCTAGCGGGAACGAACACCGGGGAGCTGTTTTTT. V and J are TRBV25-1 and TRBJ2-2; TRBD2 matches 9 bases. V was clipped by 4 bases and J by 0 bases; unmatched bases: 3. The germline V gene encodes CDR1 MGHDK and CDR2 SYGVNS. There are 16 residues in the CDR3.

This rearrangement joins TRBV5-4 to TRBJ2-7, with 11 bases fitting TRBD2. The V segment lost 5 bases and the J segment 5 bases; nucleotides outside the gene matches: 9. Germline CDR1 SGHNT, CDR2 YYREEE (reference sequence). The CDR3 is 15 residues long. The CDR3, as DNA: TGTGCCAGCAGGGAGACTAGCGGGGAGAGCCACGAGCAGTACTTC. It codes for CASRETSGESHEQYF.

V usage is TRBV4-1 and J usage is TRBJ2-1; the D gene is possibly TRBD1 (7 bases). Trimming took off 1 base at V and 6 bases at J, with 13 bases between the two ends. The CDR3 length is 15 residues. CDR1 MGHRA and CDR2 YSYEKL come from the germline V gene. This CDR3 is CASSQVQGTFNEQFF. In DNA, the CDR3 is TGCGCCAGCAGCCAAGTACAGGGGACTTTCAATGAGCAGTTCTTC.

This chain links TRBV5-1 with TRBJ2-3, with 9 bases that match TRBD1. Looked up from germline, CDR1 is SGHRS and CDR2 is YFSETQ. After removal of 0 bases from V and 6 bases from J, the junction contained 5 bases not matched to a gene. The CDR3 loop spans 15 amino acids. The CDR3 reads CASSLEGQGRDTQYF. CDR3 nucleotides: TGCGCCAGCAGCTTGGAGGGACAGGGTAGGGATACGCAGTATTTT.

This sequence joins TRBV6-5 and TRBJ1-5; possibly TRBD1 for D (5 bases). Trimming stripped 6 bases from V and 4 bases from J, with 13 bases between. CDR1 is MNHEY, CDR2 SVGAGI, per germline. The CDR3 loop spans 14 amino acids. CDR3 sequence (DNA): TGTGCCAGCAGGTCAGGGATTGAGAATCAGCCCCAGCATTTT. Its translation: CASRSGIENQPQHF.

This clone was seen once. J is TRBJ2-7 and V is TRBV12-2; the table's D call, TRBD1, has no DNA check behind it. TRBV12-2 corresponds to a pseudogene. The CDR3 consists of 17 residues. The CDR3 reads CASHTRLIGTGTYEQYF. The CDR3, as DNA: TGTGCAAGTCACACCAGGTTAATCGGGACAGGGACCTACGAGCAGTACTTC.